The TCR beta chain described here comes from a study of technical replicates of blood from a few donors. This clone was seen only a few times. Repertoires were generated with immunoSEQ multiplex PCR, while TCRdb's copy carries only in-frame clones and drops some. The sample comprises approximately 100,000 clones, 96% of which are singletons, and roughly 0.21% rests with the top ten. V lost 5 bases and J lost 6; bases outside the gene matches: 9. The CDR3 runs to 15 residues. Germline assignment: CDR1 SGHVS and CDR2 FQNEAQ. The chain carries TRBV7-8 and TRBJ1-5, with 8 positions matching TRBD1. Sequencing used T cells isolated from PBMCs. This TCR was sampled from a human donor in good health. The CDR3 sequence is CASSRDRGPSQPQHF. DNA for the CDR3: TGTGCCAGCAGCCGTGACAGGGGTCCATCTCAGCCCCAGCATTTT.